Sequencing of this T cell receptor (beta chain) was carried out in a study of cytomegalovirus exposure and HLA in healthy donors. V was trimmed by 5 bases and J by 4 bases, leaving 16 bases between them. This CDR3 is 15 amino acids long. Germline lookup yields CDR1 MNHEY and CDR2 SVGAGI. The PCR used 60 Vbeta and 13 Jbeta primers. In the authors' workflow: Tens of millions of unique TCR beta chains, about 10 million of them shared, were counted by a later analysis. Sequencing was performed with immunoSEQ multiplex PCR; in TCRdb, only in-frame clones are kept and a portion is missing. D and trimming were read from the DNA, whereas the V and J calls and clone size are those reported in that table. The table records about 160,000 clones, more than 70% of them present only once.

Input material: PBMCs. V is TRBV6-5 and J is TRBJ2-3; tentative D call: TRBD1 (6 bases). The clonotype was recovered from a man aged 60-69 years in good health and CMV-seronegative. The CDR3 nucleotides read TGTGCCAGCAGTGTAACAGGGTATGTGGCAGATACGCAGTATTTT. Translation: CASSVTGYVADTQYF.